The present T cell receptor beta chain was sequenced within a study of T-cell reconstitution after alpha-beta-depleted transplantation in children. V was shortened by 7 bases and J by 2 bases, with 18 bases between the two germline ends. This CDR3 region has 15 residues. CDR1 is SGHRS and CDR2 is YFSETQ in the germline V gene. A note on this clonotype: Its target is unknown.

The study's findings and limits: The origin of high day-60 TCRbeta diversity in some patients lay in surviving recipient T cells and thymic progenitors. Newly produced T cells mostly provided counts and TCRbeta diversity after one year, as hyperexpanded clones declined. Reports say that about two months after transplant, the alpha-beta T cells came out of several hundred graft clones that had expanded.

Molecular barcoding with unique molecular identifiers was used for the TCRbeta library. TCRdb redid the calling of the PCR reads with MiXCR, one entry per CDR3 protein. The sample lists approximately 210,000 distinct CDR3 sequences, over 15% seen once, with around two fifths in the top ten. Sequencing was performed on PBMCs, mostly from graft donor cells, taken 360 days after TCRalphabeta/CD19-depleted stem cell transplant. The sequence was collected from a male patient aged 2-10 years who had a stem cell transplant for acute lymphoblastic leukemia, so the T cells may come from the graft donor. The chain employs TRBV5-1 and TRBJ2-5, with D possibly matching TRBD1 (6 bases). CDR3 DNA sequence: TGCGCCAGCGGACCCACCGGGACACCACAAGAGACCCAGTACTTC. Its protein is CASGPTGTPQETQYF.